This T cell receptor (beta chain) was recovered during a study of cytomegalovirus exposure and HLA in healthy donors. The study, taken as a whole, reports: The study had only CMV serostatus as immune exposure information. The likely explanation for a cluster of highly shared sequence variants was sequencing artifact. As confirmed in vitro, a few CMV-associated chains were specific for CMV antigens.

This clone has only one observation. Its matching antigen is unknown. Both 60 Vbeta primers and 13 Jbeta primers went into the PCR. The assay was immunoSEQ multiplex PCR, and TCRdb's table has in-frame clones only and misses some. The sample lists 65,000 to 85,000 clones, under 85% occurring once. Germline V CDR1 and CDR2: ENHRY, SYGVKD. This CDR3 has 14 residues. Trimming pared 10 bases from V and 9 bases from J, leaving 19 bases between. This clonotype originated in a woman aged 40 to 50 in good health and CMV-seropositive. The J gene is TRBJ1-6, the V gene TRBV10-3, with a weak D call TRBD1 (5 bases). Sample: PBMCs. The CDR3 region has the DNA TGTGCCACCCATGAACAGGTGCCAGCTTCACCCCTCCACTTT. Its protein is CATHEQVPASPLHF.